These T cell receptor beta chains were read from a single sample in a study of OX40 agonist ivuxolimab in advanced cancers. Clones were read by immunoSEQ multiplex PCR, and TCRdb kept only the in-frame ones, dropping some. The sample shows roughly 80,000 clones, approximately 89% of them seen only once. This material consisted of CD4+ or CD8+ T cells sorted from blood, taken in a trial of the OX40 agonist ivuxolimab. Receptors were obtained from an adult with an advanced solid tumor such as melanoma, head and neck, liver or kidney cancer. CDR3s include the opening cysteine and the closing phenylalanine or tryptophan. D genes are given only for firm matches. Clone size is stated in some rows and not others, as once, few, many or a class when expanded.

abundance,j_gene,d_gene,v_gene,CDR3nt,CDR3aa
-,TRBJ1-5,-,TRBV7-2,TGTGCCAGCAGCTTAGTGGGGGCGGATAATCAGCCCCAGCATTTT,CASSLVGADNQPQHF
-,TRBJ1-1,-,TRBV30,TGTGCCTGGAACAGGAGAAACGCTGAAGCTTTCTTT,CAWNRRNAEAFF
-,TRBJ2-5,-,TRBV5-1,TGCGCCAGCAGCCCCGGACTCCAAGAGACCCAGTACTTC,CASSPGLQETQYF
-,TRBJ2-4,-,TRBV28,TGTGCCAGCAGTTTCCTCGACAGATTTGAGGAGGGCAAAAACATTCAGTACTTC,CASSFLDRFEEGKNIQYF
-,TRBJ1-1,-,TRBV13,TGTGCCAGCAGCTTGGGGCTCATGAACACTGAAGCTTTCTTT,CASSLGLMNTEAFF
-,TRBJ2-1,-,TRBV6-6,TGTGCCAGCAGTCGGACTCGTCTCAACAATGAGCAGTTCTTC,CASSRTRLNNEQFF
-,TRBJ2-7,-,TRBV7-7,TGTGCCAGCAGCTTAGGTTTTGGTTACGAGCAGTACTTC,CASSLGFGYEQYF
few,TRBJ1-2,-,TRBV4-1,TGCGCCAGCAGCCACCAATACTCGGGGTCCTTTAACTATGGCTACACCTTC,CASSHQYSGSFNYGYTF
-,TRBJ1-3,-,TRBV4-1,TGCGCCAGCAGCCATCCTGGCGGACGGGACTCTGGAAACACCATATATTTT,CASSHPGGRDSGNTIYF
-,TRBJ2-7,-,TRBV20-1,TGCAGTGCTCCCGGCAGGCCCGAGCAGTACTTC,CSAPGRPEQYF
-,TRBJ2-2,TRBD2,TRBV5-1,TGCGCCAGCAGGGGACTAGCGGGAGTCCCTGGGGAGCTGTTTTTT,CASRGLAGVPGELFF
-,TRBJ2-7,-,TRBV9,TGTGCCAGCAGCCTCCGGTTTGAGACCTACGAGCAGTACTTC,CASSLRFETYEQYF
-,TRBJ1-2,TRBD1,TRBV2,TGTGCCAGCAGTGGGGACAGGGGCTTTGGCTACACCTTC,CASSGDRGFGYTF
-,TRBJ2-1,TRBD1,TRBV7-3,TGTGCCAGCAGCTTAAGGGGGACAGGGGTCAATGAGCAGTTCTTC,CASSLRGTGVNEQFF
-,TRBJ2-1,-,TRBV12-5,TGTGCTAGTGGTTTGGTACTATTCCCCGGGACAAACATCTCTAATGAGCAGTTCTTC,CASGLVLFPGTNISNEQFF
-,TRBJ1-5,-,TRBV7-2,TGTGCCAGCAGCTTAGGTTTTGGCATGTGGAGCAATCAGCCCCAGCATTTT,CASSLGFGMWSNQPQHF
-,TRBJ2-3,TRBD1,TRBV19,TGTGCCAGTAGTTCAACAGGGGCTCTCACAGATACGCAGTATTTT,CASSSTGALTDTQYF
-,TRBJ2-5,-,TRBV2,TGTGCCAGCACGGATGCCCAGTGGGAGACCCAGTACTTC,CASTDAQWETQYF
-,TRBJ1-1,-,TRBV7-2,TGTGCCAGCAGCTTCCGGCAGGACACTGAAGCTTTCTTT,CASSFRQDTEAFF
few,TRBJ1-1,-,TRBV28,TGTGCCAGCGCTGGGGGGGGCACTGAAGCTTTCTTT,CASAGGGTEAFF
-,TRBJ1-2,-,TRBV7-2,TGTGCCAGCAGCTTGAACGCCAGGGATGGCTACACCTTC,CASSLNARDGYTF
-,TRBJ1-5,TRBD1,TRBV7-9,TGTGCCAGCAGCCCGGGGACAGCCAATCAGCCCCAGCATTTT,CASSPGTANQPQHF
-,TRBJ1-4,-,TRBV7-8,TGTGCCAGCAGCCCGTCAGGTGGGGTGGGGAATGAAAAACTGTTTTTT,CASSPSGGVGNEKLFF
-,TRBJ2-1,TRBD2,TRBV7-3,TGTGCCAGCAGCGACCCTAGCGGGGGGTTATATCAGCAGTTCTTC,CASSDPSGGLYQQFF
-,TRBJ1-5,-,TRBV6-6,TGTGCCAGCAGTTACCGGCAAGGACGGAATCAGCCCCAGCATTTT,CASSYRQGRNQPQHF
-,TRBJ2-2,-,TRBV7-3,TGTGCCAGTAAAGGGCTAGAGGCCGGGGAGCTGTTTTTT,CASKGLEAGELFF
-,TRBJ2-7,TRBD2,TRBV6-5,TGTGCCAGCAGATCGATCGGGGGGGCCTTCCACGAGCAGTACTTC,CASRSIGGAFHEQYF
once,TRBJ2-3,-,TRBV5-8,TGTGCCAGCAGCTACACAGATACGCAGTATTTT,CASSYTDTQYF
-,TRBJ2-5,TRBD2,TRBV10-3,TGTGCCATCACCATGACTAGCGGGGGGGAATGGGTAGAGACCCAGTACTTC,CAITMTSGGEWVETQYF
-,TRBJ2-5,-,TRBV29-1,TGCAGCGTTGAAGCCAGCCAAGAGACCCAGTACTTC,CSVEASQETQYF
once,TRBJ2-7,TRBD1,TRBV19,TGTGCCAGTAGTTTCACCAGGGACAGCGAGCAGTACTTC,CASSFTRDSEQYF
-,TRBJ2-7,-,TRBV14,TGTGCCAGCAGCTCAGGGTGGGGCTCCCTTGACTACGAGCAGTACTTC,CASSSGWGSLDYEQYF
-,TRBJ2-3,TRBD2,TRBV6-6,TGTGCCAGCAGCTCCCTAGCGGATGGGACAGATACGCAGTATTTT,CASSSLADGTDTQYF
-,TRBJ2-7,TRBD2,TRBV7-9,TGTGCCAGCAGCTTAAGTAGCGGGGAGACGGATGAGCAGTACTTC,CASSLSSGETDEQYF
-,TRBJ1-3,TRBD1,TRBV4-3,TGCGCCAGCAGCCAAGGTCTGGGACAGGGGAGAAACACCATATATTTT,CASSQGLGQGRNTIYF
-,TRBJ2-3,-,TRBV7-3,TGTGCCAGCAGCTTAAACATGGGCACAGATACGCAGTATTTT,CASSLNMGTDTQYF
-,TRBJ2-7,-,TRBV7-7,TGTGCCAGCAGCTTAAATGGGGGGAGGGAGCAGTACTTC,CASSLNGGREQYF